Presented here are 8 T cell receptor beta chains from one specimen sequenced in a study of response to subunit inactivated influenza vaccine. TCRdb itself ran the RT-PCR reads through MiXCR, one entry per CDR3 protein. This sample has some 500,000 distinct CDR3 sequences, with around 25% found just once. Sequenced here: CD4+ T cells sorted from PBMCs, sampled approximately 5 days after vaccination. The receptor set was obtained from a man aged 50 or older who received an inactivated influenza vaccine.

This clonotype was detected only a few times. V usage is TRBV5-1 and J usage is TRBJ1-2, with 7 bases fitting TRBD1. The CDR3 covers 15 residues. The germline V gene has CDR1 SGHRS and CDR2 YFSETQ. V shed 3 bases, J shed 4 bases, and the junction held 9 bases outside the gene matches. CDR3 in amino acids: CASSSGQASPYGYTF. The CDR3 coding sequence is TGCGCCAGCAGCTCCGGACAGGCGTCTCCCTATGGCTACACCTTC. Complete variable domain (other parts from reference TRBV5-1 and TRBJ1-2): KAGVTQTPRYLIKTRGQQVTLSCSPISGHRSVSWYQQTPGQGLQFLFEYFSETQRNKGNFPGRFSGRQFSNSRSEMNVSTLELGDSALYLCASSSGQASPYGYTFGSGTRLTVV.

In nucleotides, the CDR3 is TGTGCCAGCACCTTCGCCCGGGACAGGTACCACGAGCAGTACTTC. Translated, it gives CASTFARDRYHEQYF. The rearrangement uses TRBV28 and TRBJ2-7, with 8 bases lining up with TRBD1. The CDR3 is 15 residues long. V trimming: 7 bases; J trimming: 5 bases; junction bases outside the gene matches: 13. Germline V lookup: CDR1 MDHEN, CDR2 SYDVKM.

The chain joins TRBV20-1 to TRBJ2-3; the D gene is possibly TRBD2 (6 bases). CDR1 and CDR2 from the germline V gene are DFQATT and SNEGSKA (reference sequence). V lost 5 bases and J 2 bases, leaving 8 bases between the germline ends. The CDR3 runs 12 residues. CDR3 residues: CSACGDTDTQYF. The DNA for the CDR3 is TGCAGTGCTTGCGGGGACACAGATACGCAGTATTTT.

A few counts support this clonotype. This rearrangement joins TRBV9 to TRBJ2-7; D assignment may be TRBD1 or TRBD2 (5 bases each). Germline values: CDR1 SGDLS, CDR2 YYNGEE. Trimming cost V 2 bases and J 7 bases, with 13 bases left between them. CDR3 length: 13 amino acids. The CDR3 region is CASSVSREGEQYF. The CDR3 bases are TGTGCCAGCAGCGTCTCCCGAGAGGGGGAGCAGTACTTC. Full variable domain (outside the CDR3, taken from reference TRBV9 and TRBJ2-7): DSGVTQTPKHLITATGQRVTLRCSPRSGDLSVYWYQQSLDQGLQFLIQYYNGEERAKGNILERFSAQQFPDLHSELNLSSLELGDSALYFCASSVSREGEQYFGPGTRLTVT.

This clonotype was counted a few times. The chain carries TRBV2 and TRBJ1-1, with TRBD1 as a possible D gene (6 bases). The CDR3 runs to 16 residues. The V end was cut by 4 bases, the J end by 1 base, with 16 bases between. CDR1 and CDR2 from the germline V gene are SNHLY and FYNNEI. The CDR3 region is CASSATGRYENTEAFF. For the CDR3, the DNA is TGTGCCAGCAGTGCTACAGGGAGGTATGAGAACACTGAAGCTTTCTTT.

V and J are TRBV6-5 and TRBJ2-5, with 9 bases matching TRBD1. Trimming at V came to 0 bases and at J to 9 bases, leaving 8 bases not matched to a gene. Germline V gene data show CDR1 as MNHEY and CDR2 as SVGAGI. This CDR3 region has 15 residues. The CDR3: CASSYSGQGSLAQYF. The CDR3 nucleotides read TGTGCCAGCAGTTACTCGGGACAGGGATCTCTGGCCCAGTACTTC.

The rearrangement links TRBV5-1 to TRBJ1-5, with 8 bases that match TRBD1. J lost 5 bases, V lost 1 base, and 5 bases had no gene match. The length of the CDR3 is 15 residues. Germline V lookup: CDR1 SGHRS, CDR2 YFSETQ. Written as DNA, the CDR3 is TGCGCCAGCAGCTTGAGGACAGGGAACGATCAGCCCCAGCATTTT. Translation gives CASSLRTGNDQPQHF.

The gene calls are TRBV30 and TRBJ1-1; 7 bases line up with TRBD1. The CDR3 is made up of 14 amino acids. The germline CDR1 and CDR2 sequences are GTSNPN and SVGIG (reference sequence). The J segment lost 6 bases and the V segment lost 3 bases, leaving 10 bases of the junction unmatched. The CDR3 is CAWRAGGLGPEAFF. The CDR3, as DNA: TGTGCCTGGAGGGCAGGGGGATTAGGCCCTGAAGCTTTCTTT.